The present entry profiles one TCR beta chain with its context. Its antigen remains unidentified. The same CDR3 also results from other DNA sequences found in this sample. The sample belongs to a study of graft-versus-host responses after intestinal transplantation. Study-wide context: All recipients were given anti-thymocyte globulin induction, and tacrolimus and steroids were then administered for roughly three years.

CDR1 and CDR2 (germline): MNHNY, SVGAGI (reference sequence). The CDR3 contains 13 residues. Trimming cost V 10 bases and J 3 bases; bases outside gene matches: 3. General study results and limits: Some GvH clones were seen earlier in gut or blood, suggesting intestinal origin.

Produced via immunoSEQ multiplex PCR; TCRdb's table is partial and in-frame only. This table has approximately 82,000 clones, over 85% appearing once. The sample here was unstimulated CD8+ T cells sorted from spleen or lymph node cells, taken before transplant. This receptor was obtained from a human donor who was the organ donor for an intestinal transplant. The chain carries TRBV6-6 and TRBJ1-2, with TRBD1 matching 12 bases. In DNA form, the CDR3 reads TGTGCCACCGGGACAGGGGGCGACTATGGCTACACCTTC. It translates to CATGTGGDYGYTF.